This T cell receptor beta chain was captured in a study of control samples from healthy donors and cancer patients. Sequencing used immunoSEQ multiplex PCR; TCRdb keeps in-frame clones, though not all of them. In the table there are around 94,000 clones, 90% of which are singletons. Germline loops: CDR1 MNHNY, CDR2 SVGAGI (reference sequence). This CDR3 has 16 residues. Trimming removed 5 bases from V and 4 bases from J; junction bases left unmatched: 10. The sequencing sample was made of blood. This clonotype was obtained from a woman between 18 and 29 years old in good health. The gene calls are TRBV6-6 and TRBJ2-1, with TRBD2 identical over 8 bases. In DNA form, the CDR3 reads TGTGCCAGCAGTCCTCTGGCGGGGGGACCTTACAATGAGCAGTTCTTC. Translated: CASSPLAGGPYNEQFF.